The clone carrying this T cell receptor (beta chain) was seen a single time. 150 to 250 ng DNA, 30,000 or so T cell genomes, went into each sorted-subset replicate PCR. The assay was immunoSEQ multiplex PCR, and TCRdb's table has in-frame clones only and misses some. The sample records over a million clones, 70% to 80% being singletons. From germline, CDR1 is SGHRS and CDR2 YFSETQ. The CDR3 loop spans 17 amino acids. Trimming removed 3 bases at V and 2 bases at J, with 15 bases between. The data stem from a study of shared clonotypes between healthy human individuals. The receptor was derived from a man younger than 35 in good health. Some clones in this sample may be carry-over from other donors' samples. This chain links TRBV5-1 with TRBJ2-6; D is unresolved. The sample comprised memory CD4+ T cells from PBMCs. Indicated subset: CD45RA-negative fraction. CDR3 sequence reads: CASSSNPRATGANVLTF. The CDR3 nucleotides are TGCGCCAGCAGCTCAAACCCTAGGGCTACTGGGGCCAACGTCCTGACTTTC.